Listed here is a single T cell receptor (beta chain). The clone's antigen remains unknown. Base quality data are lacking; no much larger clone is found one base away. The data stem from a study of shared clonotypes between healthy human individuals (dated by TCRdb to 2019 to 2021). Background for the entire study: The cohort included a few men and a couple of women between 18 and 49 years of age. Per donor, three plates each were used for CD4 naive and CD4 memory, two for CD8 naive, and one for CD8 memory. To estimate repertoire size and how much clonotypes are shared between individuals, the study performed deep sequencing of blood TCR repertoires from roughly five healthy adults. Libraries were prepared and TCR repertoires were sequenced by different laboratories using diverse techniques, in order to increase sequencing depth and limit assay-specific biases. Each donor's leukapheresis produced roughly between roughly 0.94 and 9.5 billion PBMCs. On the study overall, not on this receptor specifically: Even with the large sequencing depth, rarefaction of the sorted-subset datasets indicated that sequencing was incomplete. Clonotypes shared by all four sorted-subset donors showed higher generation probabilities than non-shared clonotypes. Based on pairwise subsampling, the degree of clonotype sharing among donors was expected to be affected by sequencing depth. The small number of donors limited the genetic and exposure-history diversity represented. Sampling was restricted to blood, and TCR repertoires in tissues likely differ from the TCR repertoires found in blood. Sharing across several donors was observed for approximately 5% of naive CD4, under 4% of naive CD8, about 2.5% of memory CD4, and about 0.4% of memory CD8 clonotypes. Larger estimated clonotype richness was generally found for naive subsets than for memory subsets.

CDR1 and CDR2, looked up from the germline V gene (reference sequence), are GTSNPN and SVGIG. From the cysteine through the phenylalanine, the CDR3 covers 15 amino acids. The read is trimmed to its CDR3 DNA, 45 bases read in frame from base 1. V drops 7 bases and J drops 4 bases, leaving 19 bases in between. Donors were healthy HIV-negative adults with no recently reported acute infections or vaccinations. Only Caucasian adults living in Nashville, Tennessee, USA were represented among the donors. Magnetic negative selection was used to enrich CD4+ T cells, after which naive cells were positively selected on CD45RA and the negative fraction became the memory subset. Blood was collected by leukapheresis, and PBMCs were isolated by Ficoll-Histopaque density gradient centrifugation and then cryopreserved in liquid nitrogen vapor phase. Purity and quantity of every magnetically sorted T cell population were checked by analytical flow cytometry. Genomic DNA was isolated from each sorted fraction and quantified by UV absorbance on a Nanodrop 2000c.

Using the deep immunoSEQ assay, multiplex PCR amplified TCR CDR3 regions from genomic DNA. Extracted genomic DNA from each cell subset was distributed evenly across all wells of several immunoSEQ 96-well plates, and each plate was treated as a replicate. For sorted subsets, 150 to 200 ng genomic DNA, equal to 30,000 or so T cell genomes, was loaded into each replicate PCR. Purified libraries were quantified with a Qubit 3.0 fluorometer, sized on a Bioanalyzer 2100, and re-quantified with the KAPA Library Quantification kit. Each immunoSEQ 96-well plate was sequenced on its own single-read 150-cycle Illumina NextSeq 550 flow cell. In the source study's methods: The immunoSEQ output contained only junctional sequences without quality scores, so filtering could not match that applied to full-length reads. To assign V/J genes and CDR3, sequences were annotated against IMGT germline references using PyIR, a Python wrapper for IgBLAST v1.9. Reads were filtered out if the reads had weak V/J assignments (E-value above 1e-6), no CDR3, stop codons, out-of-frame junctions, or ambiguous translated residues. V3J clonotypes were defined as sequences sharing the same inferred V gene, J gene, and CDR3 amino acid sequence. The percentage overlap between two repertoires was calculated by dividing the number of shared unique clonotypes by the size of the smaller repertoire. Repertoire richness was assessed with RTK rarefaction, the Chao1 estimator, and Recon v2.1 estimates of unobserved clonotypes. Generation probabilities were computed with OLGA for all TCRbeta clonotypes obtained by the gDNA method from several donors. TCRdb limited this immuneACCESS table to in-frame rearrangements with V and J called. A share of clones is missing; checked studies link under half to unresolved V genes, and the rest is unexplained. V and J calls plus clone size are reproduced from that table; the DNA served to infer D and trimming. Present in this sample are over 1.5 million clones, around 98% of which were seen just once. In total, the top ten clones hold around 0.45% of the sample.

Here the chain combines TRBV30 and TRBJ2-2, and possibly TRBD1, on 6 matching bases. Material for sequencing was naive CD4+ T cells sorted from blood. This specimen's cell subset or site label, per the study, means: CD45RA+ positively selected. This receptor was identified in a man aged 30 to 45 in good health. The CDR3: CALASPGQRTGELFF. The nucleotide sequence reads TGTGCCTTGGCCTCTCCGGGACAACGCACCGGGGAGCTGTTTTTT.